One and the same sample provided the 25 T cell receptor beta chains below, sequenced in a study of blood T cell repertoires in COVID-19. Some clones are missing from TCRdb's copy, which holds only in-frame ones; the method was immunoSEQ multiplex PCR. The profile shows approximately 62,000 clones, roughly 72% of them singletons. The sample taken for sequencing was peripheral blood. These receptors all come from a woman aged 45-65 years with active or convalescent COVID-19.

This sequence joins TRBV19 and TRBJ2-5, with D possibly matching TRBD1 (6 bases). The germline gives CDR1 LNHDA, CDR2 SQIVND (reference sequence). The CDR3 sequence is 14 residues long. The V end lost 6 bases, the J end lost 2 bases, and 13 bases lay between the germline ends. The CDR3 DNA is TGTGCCAGTAGGAAGACAGGTCCACAAGAGACCCAGTACTTC. This gives the protein CASRKTGPQETQYF.

The chain joins TRBV28 to TRBJ2-7; a weak D match, TRBD2 (5 bases). This CDR3 has 14 amino acids. V lost 5 bases, J lost 6 bases, and 17 bases lay in between. The germline gives CDR1 MDHEN, CDR2 SYDVKM. The CDR3 DNA reads TGTGCCAGCAGTCTCGGGGTACGGGGTGTCGAGCAGTACTTC. The encoded protein is CASSLGVRGVEQYF.

The chain combines TRBV19 with TRBJ1-2, with D uncertain. The germline gives CDR1 LNHDA, CDR2 SQIVND (reference sequence). V lost 7 bases, J lost 7 bases, and 16 bases lay in between. The CDR3 consists of 13 residues. In DNA form, the CDR3 reads TGTGCCAGTAATAGGGATTTGGAGGGTGGCTACACCTTC. Its translation is CASNRDLEGGYTF.

This clone came up a few times. Here the CDR3 DNA reads TGTGCCAGCCGGGGAGGGACAGGGGCCTACGAGCAGTACTTC. This encodes CASRGGTGAYEQYF. The gene calls are TRBV2 and TRBJ2-7, with TRBD1 matching over 10 bases. The CDR3 loop spans 14 amino acids. Germline loops: CDR1 SNHLY, CDR2 FYNNEI. The trim removed 8 bases at V and 2 bases at J, leaving 6 bases unmatched.

The rearrangement joins TRBV7-2 to TRBJ1-1; no definite D call. This CDR3 spans 12 amino acids. Trimming shortened V by 5 bases and J by 10 bases, and 14 bases separated the two germline ends. Germline V gene sequence: CDR1 SGHTA, CDR2 FQGNSA. CDR3 sequence reads: CASSRDTSRAFF. CDR3 DNA: TGTGCCAGCAGCCGAGACACGTCGAGAGCTTTCTTT.

V is TRBV2 and J is TRBJ2-1, with 8 bases matching TRBD1. The CDR3 is made up of 17 amino acids. The germline gives CDR1 SNHLY, CDR2 FYNNEI. The trim removed 3 bases at V and 0 bases at J, leaving 7 bases unmatched. The CDR3 nucleotides read TGTGCCAGCAGTGACGGACAGGGTGGGAGCTCCTACAATGAGCAGTTCTTC. Translation: CASSDGQGGSSYNEQFF.

The rearrangement uses TRBV4-1 and TRBJ2-1, with a possible D match to TRBD2 (5 bases). The V end was cut by 2 bases, the J end by 8 bases, with 7 bases between. The germline CDR1 and CDR2 sequences are MGHRA and YSYEKL. The CDR3 totals 12 residues. CDR3 sequence: CASSQPEDEQFF. The CDR3 nucleotides read TGCGCCAGCAGCCAACCGGAGGATGAGCAGTTCTTC.

This chain's CDR3 is CASSSTSGPYNEQFF. In DNA form, the CDR3 reads TGTGCCAGCAGCTCCACTAGCGGCCCCTACAATGAGCAGTTCTTC. The rearrangement links TRBV11-2 to TRBJ2-1; 8 bases are shared with TRBD2. The junction had 4 bases not matched to a gene; V was cut back by 4 bases and J by 2 bases. The CDR3 is 15 residues long. CDR1 and CDR2 from the germline V gene are SGHAT and FQNNGV.

The genes are TRBV7-2 and TRBJ1-1; D is possibly TRBD1 (6 bases). CDR1 and CDR2 from the germline V gene are SGHTA and FQGNSA. CDR3 size: 13 residues. Trimming cost V 1 base and J 5 bases, with 8 bases left between them. This CDR3 is CASSLEGGTEAFF. The DNA for the CDR3 is TGTGCCAGCAGCTTAGAGGGGGGGACTGAAGCTTTCTTT.

The chain links TRBV18 to TRBJ1-2; maybe TRBD1 (5 bases). The germline V and J ends were trimmed by 6 bases and 8 bases, with 13 bases remaining between them. The CDR3 loop spans 12 amino acids. Looked up from germline, CDR1 is KGHSH and CDR2 is LQKENI. This CDR3 reads CASSAGGYGYTF. For the CDR3, the DNA is TGTGCCAGCTCCGCGGGGGGATACGGCTACACCTTC.

The chain combines TRBV6-5 with TRBJ2-7; D is possibly TRBD1 (5 bases). This CDR3 spans 11 amino acids. The germline CDR1 and CDR2 sequences are MNHEY and SVGAGI. Trimming took 5 bases from V and 6 from J, leaving 8 bases between them. This CDR3 is CASSQGVEQYF. In DNA, the CDR3 is TGTGCCAGCAGTCAGGGCGTCGAGCAGTACTTC.

The CDR3 region has the DNA TGTGCCAGCAGCCCAATAGGCGGGCCCAACGAGCAGTACTTC. This encodes CASSPIGGPNEQYF. This sequence joins TRBV7-2 and TRBJ2-7; perhaps TRBD2 as D (5 bases). Trimming left V 5 bases short and J 5 bases short, with 16 bases between. This CDR3 spans 14 amino acids. The germline V gene has CDR1 SGHTA and CDR2 FQGNSA.

This clone was counted at least ten times. The same CDR3 arises from other DNA sequences in this sample as well. This chain joins TRBV7-2 and TRBJ2-2; 7 bases are shared with TRBD1. Germline V gene lookup returns CDR1 SGHTA and CDR2 FQGNSA. CDR3 length equals 17 residues. Trimming took 3 bases from V and 0 from J; bases not matched to a gene: 7. For the CDR3, the DNA is TGTGCCAGCAGCTTGCCGGGGCAGGGGGCGAACACCGGGGAGCTGTTTTTT. Amino acids: CASSLPGQGANTGELFF.

In this sample, this clone turned up a few times. This chain joins TRBV5-1 and TRBJ1-1, with 8 bases fitting TRBD1. The CDR3 contains 19 residues. J lost 4 bases, V lost 0 bases, and 17 bases had no gene match. The germline V gene encodes CDR1 SGHRS and CDR2 YFSETQ. In DNA, the CDR3 is TGCGCCAGCAGCTTGGGATCCGGGACAGGCTTTTTTTTTAGCACTGAAGCTTTCTTT. Its protein product is CASSLGSGTGFFFSTEAFF.

This chain links TRBV19 with TRBJ1-2, with 8 bases that match TRBD1. Germline trimming cut 5 bases from V and 4 bases from J; bases unmatched to any gene: 9. The germline gives CDR1 LNHDA, CDR2 SQIVND (reference sequence). This CDR3 is 15 amino acids long. CDR3 nucleotide sequence: TGTGCCAGTAGTGCCCGACAGGGGCCTATCTATGGCTACACCTTC. This sequence encodes CASSARQGPIYGYTF.

The chain uses TRBV6-6 and TRBJ2-7, with a weak D call TRBD2 (6 bases). Trimming removed 7 bases from V and 7 bases from J, with 20 bases in between. Germline assignment: CDR1 MNHNY and CDR2 SVGAGI (reference sequence). The CDR3 has 14 residues. This CDR3 is CASNRLATLGEQYF. Here the CDR3 DNA reads TGTGCCAGCAACAGGCTAGCGACATTGGGGGAGCAGTACTTC.

The V gene is TRBV5-4, the J gene TRBJ2-2, with D possibly matching TRBD2 (5 bases). CDR1 SGHNT and CDR2 YYREEE come from the germline V gene (reference sequence). V was shortened by 3 bases and J by 7 bases, with 13 bases between the two germline ends. CDR3 length: 14 amino acids. This CDR3 is CASSSYSGVGELFF. In DNA form, the CDR3 reads TGTGCCAGCAGCTCATATTCCGGGGTCGGGGAGCTGTTTTTT.

In nucleotides, the CDR3 is TGTGCCAGCAGCTCCTCCCGCGGGTCCACTATTGGCTACACCTTC. Its translation: CASSSSRGSTIGYTF. The rearrangement uses TRBV7-2 and TRBJ1-2; D is uncertain. The CDR3 runs 15 residues. The V gene lost 4 bases and the J gene lost 7 bases, with 19 bases spanning the gap. Germline V gene lookup returns CDR1 SGHTA and CDR2 FQGNSA.

This chain connects TRBV7-9 to TRBJ2-7; no clear D gene. The germline V gene encodes CDR1 SEHNR and CDR2 FQNEAQ (reference sequence). Trimming left V 3 bases short and J 3 bases short, with 9 bases between. This CDR3 is 13 amino acids long. The CDR3: CASSFSASYEQYF. As DNA, the CDR3 is TGTGCCAGCAGCTTTTCAGCTAGCTACGAGCAGTACTTC.

The chain is built from TRBV7-6 and TRBJ2-7, with 8 bases aligning to TRBD1. Germline V gives CDR1 SGHVS, CDR2 FNYEAQ. V lost 1 base, J lost 0 bases, and 2 bases stayed unmatched. The CDR3 is 15 residues long. CDR3 DNA: TGTGCCAGCAGCTTAGACAGGGGGACCTCCTACGAGCAGTACTTC. Its protein is CASSLDRGTSYEQYF.

The V and J genes are TRBV2 and TRBJ1-5, with D perhaps TRBD1 (5 bases). V dropped 6 bases and J dropped 0 bases, with 15 bases sitting between them. The CDR3 runs to 16 residues. The germline gives CDR1 SNHLY, CDR2 FYNNEI. CDR3 sequence reads: CASRDLGGNSNQPQHF. The DNA for the CDR3 is TGTGCCAGCAGGGATCTGGGGGGAAATAGCAATCAGCCCCAGCATTTT. Combining the CDR3 with reference TRBV2 and TRBJ1-5 gives the whole variable domain EPEVTQTPSHQVTQMGQEVILRCVPISNHLYFYWYRQILGQKVEFLVSFYNNEISEKSEIFDDQFSVERPDGSNFTLKIRSTKLEDSAMYFCASRDLGGNSNQPQHFGDGTRLSIL.

This clone was detected many times. The rearrangement links TRBV2 to TRBJ2-2, with a tentative D call TRBD2 (5 bases). CDR1 is SNHLY, CDR2 FYNNEI, per germline. The CDR3 sequence is 14 residues long. Deletions cut 8 bases from V and 1 base from J, with 11 bases between. The CDR3 DNA reads TGTGCCAGCTTGCGTAGCGAGAACACCGGGGAGCTGTTTTTT. This sequence encodes CASLRSENTGELFF.

This clone has only a few counts. The rearrangement links TRBV12-2 to TRBJ2-2; TRBD2 was called by the table and not checked on the DNA. TRBV12-2 is tagged as a pseudogene. CDR3 length: 17 residues. The CDR3: CASRLRGVGRRTGELFF. CDR3 bases: TGTGCAAGTCGCTTAAGAGGAGTCGGGAGGAGGACCGGGGAGCTGTTTTTT.

This clone was detected only a few times. V is TRBV13 and J is TRBJ2-1, with 7 bases matching TRBD2. V lost 5 bases and J lost 0; bases outside the gene matches: 13. Germline CDR1 is PRHDT and CDR2 is FYEKMQ (reference sequence). The CDR3 loop spans 18 amino acids. In DNA form, the CDR3 reads TGTGCCAGCAGCACCCCTCGAGGGAGGGCGAGCTCCTACAATGAGCAGTTCTTC. It is translated as CASSTPRGRASSYNEQFF. Drawing the rest from reference TRBV13 and TRBJ2-1, the complete variable domain is AAGVIQSPRHLIKEKRETATLKCYPIPRHDTVYWYQQGPGQDPQFLISFYEKMQSDKGSIPDRFSAQQFSDYHSELNMSSLELGDSALYFCASSTPRGRASSYNEQFFGPGTRLTVL.

As to this clone: One junction end does not reproduce the germline sequence, and a read error may be involved. V usage is TRBV7-7 and J usage is TRBJ2-2, with D maybe TRBD1 (5 bases). CDR1 is SSHAT, CDR2 FNYEAQ, per germline (reference sequence). There are 14 residues in the CDR3. The CDR3 DNA sequence: TGTGCTAGCAGCCCCAGTCGGCAGGGCGGGGAGCTGTTTTTT. Translated, it gives CASSPSRQGGELFF.